Presented here are 19 T cell receptor beta chains from one specimen sequenced in a study of breast tumors, draining lymph nodes, adjacent tissues. The lymph nodes were axillary draining lymph nodes from breast cancer patients. TCRdb re-analysed the multiplex PCR reads in MiXCR, keeping a single row per CDR3 protein. This sample carries nearly 110,000 distinct CDR3 sequences, more than 25% of them seen once, and the ten largest clones take approximately 5%. The sample taken for sequencing was axillary lymph node tissue. The receptors here all came from a female donor with breast cancer. Some clones in this sample may be carry-over from other donors' samples.

This clonotype was found many times. The chain carries TRBV27 and TRBJ1-5; 7 bases map to TRBD1. V was clipped by 6 bases and J by 0 bases; unmatched bases: 5. Per germline, CDR1 MNHEY and CDR2 SMNVEV (reference sequence). CDR3 size: 15 residues. This chain's CDR3 is CASSSRQGSNQPQHF. The CDR3 DNA reads TGTGCCAGCAGCTCCCGACAGGGTAGCAATCAGCCCCAGCATTTT.

This clonotype came up many times. The rearrangement links TRBV6-2 or TRBV6-3 to TRBJ2-1; 13 nucleotides match TRBD2. The ends lost 4 bases at V and 6 bases at J; junction bases unmatched: 3. The CDR3 contains 15 residues. From germline, CDR1 is MNHEY and CDR2 SVGEGT. In DNA form, the CDR3 reads TGTGCCAGCAGTTCCGGGACTAGCGGGACCAATGAGCAGTTCTTC. This encodes CASSSGTSGTNEQFF.

This clonotype was counted a few times. The gene calls are TRBV18 and TRBJ1-4; D is unresolved. V lost 4 bases and J lost 5, with 8 bases in between. The CDR3 consists of 13 residues. CDR1 is KGHSH and CDR2 is LQKENI in the germline V gene. The CDR3 nucleotides are TGTGCCAGCTCACTCACCCGGAATGAAAAACTGTTTTTT. Translating gives CASSLTRNEKLFF.

This clonotype has only a few counts. A much bigger clone sits one base away, suggesting this may be a read error. The chain recombines TRBV19 with TRBJ2-1; 7 nucleotides match TRBD2. CDR1 LNHDA and CDR2 SQIVND come from the germline V gene (reference sequence). This CDR3 contains 17 residues. The CDR3 nucleotides are TGTGCCAATACTAGCACCGGGAGGCGGCGGGGAAACAATGAGCAGTCCTTC. It codes for CANTSTGRRRGNNEQSF.

Of note for this clonotype: The germline gene is not matched at one end of the junction; a read error may be the cause. The rearrangement joins TRBV5-5 to TRBJ1-4; no clear D. The CDR3 is 14 residues long. CDR1 is SGHKS and CDR2 is YYEKEE in the germline V gene (reference sequence). CDR3 protein: CASSLEGTNEELFF. The DNA of the CDR3 is TGTGCCAGCAGCTTGGAGGGTACTAATGAAGAACTGTTTTTT.

This clonotype was seen ten or more times. This chain uses TRBV12-3 or TRBV12-4 with TRBJ1-4, with D perhaps matching TRBD1 (5 bases). CDR3 length: 14 residues. Trimming shortened V by 7 bases and J by 5 bases, and 14 bases separated the two germline ends. This CDR3 is CASTNRQVNEKLFF. CDR3 sequence (DNA): TGTGCCAGCACTAACAGGCAGGTCAATGAAAAACTGTTTTTT.

This clonotype was counted ten times or more. The genes are TRBV19 and TRBJ1-4, with 10 positions matching TRBD1. This CDR3 region has 13 residues. J lost 8 bases, V lost 8 bases, and 5 bases had no gene match. The germline V gene has CDR1 LNHDA and CDR2 SQIVND (reference sequence). The CDR3 sequence: CASWDRGKEKLFF. In DNA, the CDR3 is TGTGCCAGTTGGGACAGGGGAAAAGAAAAACTGTTTTTT.

This clonotype has ten or more counts. J is TRBJ1-6 and V is TRBV2; TRBD1 might be the D (5 bases). CDR1 is SNHLY, CDR2 FYNNEI, per germline. The CDR3 covers 15 residues. V was pared by 6 bases and J by 7 bases, with 16 bases between. CDR3 DNA: TGTGCCAGCAGGAATAGGGGTTTAGAGAATTCACCCCTCCACTTT. As protein: CASRNRGLENSPLHF.

This clonotype was counted at least ten times. V usage is TRBV6-5 and J usage is TRBJ2-1; possible D gene TRBD1, 6 bases. CDR3 length: 14 amino acids. Germline V gene lookup returns CDR1 MNHEY and CDR2 SVGAGI. V was clipped by 2 bases and J by 3 bases, with 8 bases between them. Written as DNA, the CDR3 is TGTGCCAGCAGTTACGGACAGAGCTACAATGAGCAGTTCTTC. Protein product: CASSYGQSYNEQFF.

In its sample, this clonotype ranks as medium-sized (0.01 to 0.1%). This rearrangement joins TRBV20-1 to TRBJ2-7, with 7 bases aligning to TRBD1. The CDR3 has 13 residues. V lost 6 bases, J lost 5 bases, and 10 bases stayed unmatched. Germline V CDR1 and CDR2: DFQATT, SNEGSKA (reference sequence). For the CDR3, the DNA is TGCAGTGCCCAGATATTACAGGGGAACGAGCAGTACTTC. This translates into CSAQILQGNEQYF.

This clonotype came up many times. The CDR3 nucleotides are TGTGCCAGCAGCCAAGAAGGGACAGGCTTCTACAATGAGCAGTTCTTC. Its protein product is CASSQEGTGFYNEQFF. V and J are TRBV3-1 and TRBJ2-1, with TRBD1 identical over 8 bases. V lost 0 bases and J lost 3; bases outside the gene matches: 4. The CDR3 consists of 16 residues. In germline, CDR1 is LGHDT, CDR2 YNNKEL (reference sequence).

This clonotype was recorded at least ten times. Since a much larger clone is just one base distant, this may be a read error. The chain combines TRBV20-1 with TRBJ2-7; 7 nucleotides match TRBD2. CDR3 length equals 13 residues. Germline V gene data show CDR1 as DFQATT and CDR2 as SNEGSKA (reference sequence). Trimming took 5 bases from V and 9 from J; bases not matched to a gene: 13. CDR3 in amino acids: CSAPSSAGRAQYF. In DNA form, the CDR3 reads TGCAGTGCTCCCTCCAGTGCAGGGAGGGCGCAGTACTTC.

This clonotype was counted ten times or more. Here the CDR3 reads CASSLNGGYEQYF. The CDR3 region has the DNA TGTGCCAGCAGCTTAAATGGAGGATACGAGCAGTACTTC. The chain has TRBV7-3 and TRBJ2-7, with D perhaps matching TRBD2 (5 bases). Deletions cut 1 base from V and 4 bases from J, with 8 bases between. This CDR3 contains 13 residues. CDR1 and CDR2 (germline): SGHTA, FQGTGA.

This clonotype was observed many times. The chain joins TRBV6-1 to TRBJ2-2, with 10 bases aligning to TRBD1. The V gene end was trimmed by 7 bases and the J gene end by 5 bases; junction bases not matched to a gene: 7. Germline assignment: CDR1 MNHNS and CDR2 SASEGT. There are 15 residues in the CDR3. CDR3 residues: CASIHDRGRTGELFF. Written as DNA, the CDR3 is TGTGCCAGCATACACGACAGGGGGCGAACCGGGGAGCTGTTTTTT.

This clonotype occurred once. An end of the junction does not agree with germline; a read error may underlie this. The chain uses TRBV30 and TRBJ1-1, with TRBD1 matching 7 bases. Germline CDR1 is GTSNPN and CDR2 is SVGIG (reference sequence). The CDR3 has 16 residues. The CDR3 sequence: CAWSVRGRGSNTEALF. The CDR3 DNA is TGTGCCTGGAGTGTACGAGGCAGGGGGTCGAACACTGAGGCTCTCTTT.

This clonotype appeared many times. The chain combines TRBV19 with TRBJ1-5; TRBD1 is a possible D gene (5 bases). CDR1 is LNHDA, CDR2 SQIVND, per germline (reference sequence). The CDR3 has 13 residues. Trimming removed 3 bases at V and 4 bases at J, with 7 bases between. The CDR3 region has the DNA TGTGCCAGTAGTATGGGGGAGAATCAGCCCCAGCATTTT. This encodes CASSMGENQPQHF.

This clonotype was detected many times. J is TRBJ1-2 and V is TRBV6-5, with D uncertain. Trimming stripped 5 bases from V and 3 bases from J, with 34 bases between. Germline V CDR1 and CDR2: MNHEY, SVGAGI. The CDR3 consists of 21 residues. This CDR3 is CASSLTFNYGYTWEGHYGYTF. CDR3 coding DNA: TGTGCCAGCAGTCTTACATTTAACTATGGCTACACCTGGGAAGGGCACTATGGCTACACCTTC.

This clonotype occurred many times. The V gene is TRBV7-2, the J gene TRBJ2-1; D possibly corresponds to TRBD2 (5 bases). V was cut by 1 base and J by 2 bases, with 12 bases left in between. Germline V gene lookup returns CDR1 SGHTA and CDR2 FQGNSA. CDR3 length: 16 residues. CDR3 sequence: CASSLVRAGPYNEQFF. CDR3 DNA sequence: TGTGCCAGCAGCTTAGTACGGGCGGGTCCCTACAATGAGCAGTTCTTC.

V is TRBV7-2 and J is TRBJ2-3; unclear D gene. The CDR3 sequence is 12 residues long. The germline CDR1 and CDR2 sequences are SGHTA and FQGNSA. Trimming took 2 bases from V and 10 from J, leaving 10 bases between them. CDR3 loop: CASSLTLGAQYF. The CDR3 DNA sequence: TGTGCCAGCAGCTTAACGTTAGGAGCGCAGTATTTT.